This T cell receptor (beta chain) is drawn from a study of beta chain features in type 1 diabetes. Study at large: Examined across all samples were around 110 million sorted cells.

V was clipped by 2 bases and J by 4 bases; unmatched bases: 2. Germline V lookup: CDR1 KGHSH, CDR2 LQKENI. CDR3 length equals 14 residues. Overall study findings and caveats: Across patients, naive, central memory and Treg TCRB repertoires exhibited apparently greater similarity than was observed across healthy donors. Shorter TCRB CDR3s, moderately but significantly so, were found in Type 1 diabetes patients in all four CD4+ subsets.

Investigators reverse transcribed all isolated RNA, so they sequenced expressed TCRB transcripts. Assay used: immunoSEQ multiplex PCR; TCRdb lists only in-frame clones, some missing. The table records more than 100,000 clones, 7.5% to 9.5% of them present only once. Comment on this clone: Its antigen is unidentified.

Via the markers CD45RO/CCR7/CD25/CD127/CD95/CD27, stem cell-like memory, regulatory, central memory and naive CD4+ cells were sorted. The sample consisted of central memory CD4+ T cells from blood. J is TRBJ1-1 and V is TRBV18; the match to TRBD1 covers 9 bases. The source of this sequence is a man aged 25-45 years with type 1 diabetes. The DNA for the CDR3 is TGTGCCAGCTCACCAGACAGGGGGAGCACTGAAGCTTTCTTT. This codes for CASSPDRGSTEAFF.